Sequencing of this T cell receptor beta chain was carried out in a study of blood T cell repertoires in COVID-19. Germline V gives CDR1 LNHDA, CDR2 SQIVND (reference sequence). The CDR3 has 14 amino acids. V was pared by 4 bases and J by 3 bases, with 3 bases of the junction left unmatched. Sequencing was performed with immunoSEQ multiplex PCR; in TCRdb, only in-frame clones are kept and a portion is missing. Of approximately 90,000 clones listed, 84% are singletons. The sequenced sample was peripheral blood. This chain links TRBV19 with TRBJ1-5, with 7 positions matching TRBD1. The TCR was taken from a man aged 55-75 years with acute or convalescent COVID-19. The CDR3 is CASSTTGNNQPQHF. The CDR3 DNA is TGTGCCAGTAGTACGACAGGGAACAATCAGCCCCAGCATTTT.